Below are 4 T cell receptor beta chains sequenced from a single sample in a study of early stage breast cancer tumors. Profiling relied on immunoSEQ multiplex PCR, and the TCRdb table lists in-frame clones only, not all of them. Of about 72,000 clones in the sample, around four fifths are singletons; the top ten hold roughly 3.2%. The sequenced sample consisted of blood. These receptors all stem from a person in their sixties with breast cancer.

The chain has TRBV5-4 and TRBJ2-1, with TRBD2 matching 11 bases. Per germline, CDR1 SGHNT and CDR2 YYREEE (reference sequence). J gave up 8 bases and V 4 bases, and 11 bases lay outside the gene matches. The CDR3 has 16 residues. This chain's CDR3 is CASSLPPTSGKDEQFF. The CDR3 DNA reads as TGTGCCAGCAGCCTACCCCCGACTAGCGGGAAGGATGAGCAGTTCTTC.

J is TRBJ2-2 and V is TRBV11-1; unclear D gene. In germline, CDR1 is SGHAT, CDR2 FQDESV (reference sequence). Between the trimmed V and J ends, which lost 5 bases and 11 bases, there was a span of 12 bases. This CDR3 is built from 12 residues. CDR3 sequence (DNA): TGTGCCAGCAGCAACGGAATAAAAGAGCTGTTTTTT. Translated, it gives CASSNGIKELFF.

The chain uses TRBV6-5 and TRBJ2-3; D is possibly TRBD1 (5 bases). The CDR3 totals 13 residues. The V gene lost 7 bases and the J gene lost 1 base, with 9 bases spanning the gap. The germline V gene has CDR1 MNHEY and CDR2 SVGAGI. The CDR3 sequence: CASTDIGTDTQYF. CDR3 nucleotide sequence: TGTGCCAGCACGGACATCGGCACAGATACGCAGTATTTT.

This clone came up a few times. The chain uses TRBV28 and TRBJ1-5; no clear D gene. This CDR3 contains 15 residues. Germline V gene sequence: CDR1 MDHEN, CDR2 SYDVKM. The V gene lost 6 bases and the J gene lost 9 bases, with 21 bases spanning the gap. CDR3 in DNA: TGTGCCAGCAGCCGCGAGGGTCCGAACTTATGGCCCCAGCATTTT. It encodes CASSREGPNLWPQHF.